A selection of T cell receptor beta chains follows, all from one sample in a study of vaccination effects on CD4 cells after COVID-19. No antigen has been assigned to these receptors. Sequencing was performed with immunoSEQ multiplex PCR; in TCRdb, only in-frame clones are kept and a portion is missing. The table has about 79,000 clones, around four fifths seen once. The sequencing used CD4+ T cells from PBMCs cultured with HCoV-229E spike peptides, collected before COVID-19 vaccination. Receptors originate from a human donor who received a COVID-19 vaccine. Both conserved end residues are part of each CDR3. D genes are given only for firm matches. Part of the rows lack a size; the others show once, few, many or a class for expanded clones.

>TRBV3-1/TRBV3-2|TRBJ2-5|-|TRBD2
TGTGCCAGCAGACCCCCGGGGGGGCAAGAGACCCAGTACTTC
CASRPPGGQETQYF
>TRBV19|TRBJ2-5|once|-
TGTGCCAGTAATCATCTTGTCGGGGAGACCCAGTACTTC
CASNHLVGETQYF
>TRBV2|TRBJ1-4|-|TRBD1
TGTGCCAGCAATTGGCAGGGGGGAACAACTAATGAAAAACTGTTTTTT
CASNWQGGTTNEKLFF
>TRBV7-3|TRBJ1-1|-|-
TGTGCCAGCAGCTACACAGGGAACACTGAAGCTTTCTTT
CASSYTGNTEAFF
>TRBV14|TRBJ1-1|-|TRBD1
TGTGCCAGCAGCCTTCTTGGGACAGGGGCTAACACTGAAGCTTTCTTT
CASSLLGTGANTEAFF
>TRBV12-3/TRBV12-4|TRBJ2-1|few|-
TGTGCCAGCAGTTTCGGGCCCGGTGAGCAGTTCTTC
CASSFGPGEQFF
>TRBV6-5|TRBJ2-4|-|-
TGTGCCAGCACTAGCCCCGGGGGAACGAACATTCAGTACTTC
CASTSPGGTNIQYF
>TRBV19|TRBJ2-1|-|TRBD2
TGTGCCAGTAGTATAGATCTAAGCGTAGCGGGGGCACATGAGCAGTTCTTC
CASSIDLSVAGAHEQFF
>TRBV4-2|TRBJ2-3|-|TRBD2
TGTGCCAGCAGCCAAGATGGCCGGGGGAGGGCAGATACGCAGTATTTT
CASSQDGRGRADTQYF
>TRBV12-3/TRBV12-4|TRBJ1-3|-|-
TGTGCCAGCAGTGGACGACAGCGGAACACCATATATTTT
CASSGRQRNTIYF
>TRBV7-2|TRBJ1-3|-|-
TGTGCCAGCAGCTTAGCGTTTTCGGGAGATTCTGGAAACACCATATATTTT
CASSLAFSGDSGNTIYF
>TRBV27|TRBJ2-3|-|-
TGTGCCAGCAGTTTTATTCCGGGCCAACGCACAGATACGCAGTATTTT
CASSFIPGQRTDTQYF
>TRBV12-3/TRBV12-4|TRBJ1-2|once|-
TGTGCCAGCAGTTTTGGTAGGGTAAATGGCTACACCTTC
CASSFGRVNGYTF
>TRBV4-1|TRBJ2-3|once|-
TGCGCCAGCAGCCGATCGCCCTATACAGGAGAAAGCACAGATACGCAGTATTTT
CASSRSPYTGESTDTQYF
>TRBV10-3|TRBJ2-3|few|TRBD1
TGTGCCATCGCAAACAGGGGACAGGGAGATACGCAGTATTTT
CAIANRGQGDTQYF
>TRBV6-6|TRBJ2-2|-|-
TGTGCCAGCAGTTACTCGAGGATCGCGAACACCGGGGAGCTGTTTTTT
CASSYSRIANTGELFF
>TRBV5-1|TRBJ2-5|-|-
TGCGCCAGCAGCTTGGCCGTAGACAGAATCCAAGAGACCCAGTACTTC
CASSLAVDRIQETQYF
>TRBV6-4|TRBJ1-6|few|-
TGTGCCAGCAGTGACTCGAACGTTCTGGGCAGCCATTCACCCCTCCACTTT
CASSDSNVLGSHSPLHF
>TRBV10-3|TRBJ2-3|once|-
TGTGCCATCAGTGATAGGAGCACAGATACGCAGTATTTT
CAISDRSTDTQYF
>TRBV3-1/TRBV3-2|TRBJ2-1|-|-
TGTGCCAGCAGCCAGAACGGGTACAATGAGCAGTTCTTC
CASSQNGYNEQFF
>TRBV11-2|TRBJ1-6|-|TRBD1
TGTGCCAGCAGCTTACCCGGGGACAGGGCCTTCTATAATTCACCCCTCCACTTT
CASSLPGDRAFYNSPLHF
>TRBV5-6|TRBJ2-3|once|-
TGTGCCAGCAGCCCTCGTAGGGTAGCAGATACGCAGTATTTT
CASSPRRVADTQYF
>TRBV18|TRBJ1-1|few|-
TGTGCCAGCTCACGGAGTAGGGCAGCTAGTGAAGCTTTCTTT
CASSRSRAASEAFF
>TRBV6-5|TRBJ1-4|once|-
TGTGCCAGCGGAAAGGAGGTCACTCACGAAAAACTGTTTTTT
CASGKEVTHEKLFF
>TRBV7-2|TRBJ2-3|once|-
TGTGCCAGCAGCCCTCTGGATACGCAGTATTTT
CASSPLDTQYF
>TRBV6-6|TRBJ2-2|-|-
TGTGCCAGCAGTTACCTACGTACCGGGGAGCTGTTTTTT
CASSYLRTGELFF
>TRBV5-6|TRBJ1-2|-|TRBD1
TGTGCCAGCAGCTTCTGGACAGGGTTGGGTGGCTACACCTTC
CASSFWTGLGGYTF
>TRBV6-2/TRBV6-3|TRBJ2-5|-|TRBD1
TGTGCCAGCAGCTCTACAGGGGTATTAGAGACCCAGTACTTC
CASSSTGVLETQYF
>TRBV19|TRBJ1-5|once|TRBD1
TGTGCCAGCCTAAAGGGGACAGGGGAGGTGGGACAGCCCCAGCATTTT
CASLKGTGEVGQPQHF
>TRBV24-1|TRBJ2-1|-|-
TGTGCCACCAGTGATCAAACTCCAGGACACACCTACAATGAGCAGTTCTTC
CATSDQTPGHTYNEQFF
>TRBV5-1|TRBJ1-2|-|TRBD1
TGCGCCAGCAGTCGGGGGGGGGACAGGAACTATGGCTACACCTTC
CASSRGGDRNYGYTF
>TRBV5-1|TRBJ1-1|-|TRBD1
TGCGCCAGCAGCTTACAGGGGAGGGGTCAAACTGAAGCTTTCTTT
CASSLQGRGQTEAFF
>TRBV5-4|TRBJ2-4|-|TRBD1
TGTGCCAGCAGCCAGACAGGGGCGCCTGACATTCAGTACTTC
CASSQTGAPDIQYF
>TRBV5-8|TRBJ1-5|-|TRBD1
TGTGCCAGCAGCTTTTCATTGGGGACAGGGACGGTACAGCCCCAGCATTTT
CASSFSLGTGTVQPQHF
>TRBV15|TRBJ1-5|-|-
TGTGCCACCAGCAGAGATTACCAGGGGCGAAGGGTAAATCAGCCCCAGCATTTT
CATSRDYQGRRVNQPQHF
>TRBV25-1|TRBJ1-2|few|-
TGTGCCAGCAGCCCTCCGGGGGACCCAATTAACTATGGCTACACCTTC
CASSPPGDPINYGYTF
>TRBV30|TRBJ2-5|-|TRBD2
TGTGCCTGGAGTGTACAGCGGGGGGCGCAAGAGACCCAGTACTTC
CAWSVQRGAQETQYF
>TRBV3-1/TRBV3-2|TRBJ1-4|-|-
TGTGCCAGCAAAGGGCGGGCAACTAATGAAAAACTGTTTTTT
CASKGRATNEKLFF
>TRBV15|TRBJ1-1|-|-
TGTGCCACCAGCTCCATGAACACTGAAGCTTTCTTT
CATSSMNTEAFF
>TRBV30|TRBJ1-1|-|-
TGTGCCTGGAGTGACTTAAACCCGGGACAATTGAACACTGAAGCTTTCTTT
CAWSDLNPGQLNTEAFF
>TRBV7-2|TRBJ2-4|-|-
TGTGCCAGCAGACCCGAGAGGGGGAGGCTAGACATTCAGTACTTC
CASRPERGRLDIQYF
>TRBV5-1|TRBJ2-2|once|-
TGCGCCAGCGCTGACATCGGGGGATCCGGGGAGCTGTTTTTT
CASADIGGSGELFF
>TRBV7-6|TRBJ1-2|-|TRBD1
TGTGCCAGCAGCTTAGCTTCCGGGACAGGGTCTGGCTACACCTTC
CASSLASGTGSGYTF
>TRBV5-6|TRBJ2-3|-|-
TGTGCCAGCAGCCTCAGGACTAGCACAGATACGCAGTATTTT
CASSLRTSTDTQYF
>TRBV7-2|TRBJ1-3|-|-
TGTGCCAGCAGCTTACCCGTTGGCGGGGGCGGGAACACCATATATTTT
CASSLPVGGGGNTIYF
>TRBV12-3/TRBV12-4|TRBJ1-2|-|-
TGTGCCTCGCTTGGGGGCCGTGGCTACACCTTC
CASLGGRGYTF
>TRBV6-1|TRBJ2-3|-|TRBD2
TGTGCCAGCAGTGAAAGGCTAGCGGGGGGACTGGATACGCAGTATTTT
CASSERLAGGLDTQYF